Below are 11 T cell receptor beta chains sequenced from a single sample in a study of response to subunit inactivated influenza vaccine. TCRdb analysed the RT-PCR reads with MiXCR anew, one entry per CDR3 protein. Here the sample spans under 200,000 distinct CDR3 sequences, 10% to 15% being singletons. A further study also used this sample, focusing on T cells expressing NK-cell markers. That work states: Making the TCR beta cDNA relied on 5'RACE template switching with UMIs.

Sequencing used CD8+ T cells sorted from PBMCs, obtained roughly 12 days after vaccination. The receptor set was obtained from a man aged 50 to 59 who received an inactivated influenza vaccine.

This sequence joins TRBV27 and TRBJ2-1; perhaps TRBD2 as D (5 bases). The CDR3 extends over 14 amino acids. Germline CDR1 and CDR2: MNHEY and SMNVEV (reference sequence). V was trimmed by 5 bases and J by 7 bases, leaving 15 bases between them. The CDR3 loop reads CASSPGTRGNEQFF. The CDR3 nucleotides are TGTGCCAGCAGTCCCGGAACCCGGGGAAATGAGCAGTTCTTC.

The rearrangement joins TRBV21-1 to TRBJ2-1; no DNA check was done on the table's D call, TRBD1. TRBV21-1 is an annotated pseudogene. CDR3 length: 13 amino acids. The CDR3 reads CATRDKDYNEQFF. In nucleotides, the CDR3 is TGTGCCACCCGGGACAAGGACTACAATGAGCAGTTCTTC.

This clonotype was recorded many times. The V call is TRBV2, the J call TRBJ1-5; D is ambiguous. Germline values: CDR1 SNHLY, CDR2 FYNNEI. There are 13 residues in the CDR3. The V and J ends lost 8 bases and 5 bases respectively, with 13 bases between them. CDR3 residues: CASGSIMDQPQHF. The CDR3 region has the DNA TGTGCCAGCGGGTCCATAATGGATCAGCCCCAGCATTTT.

This chain joins TRBV28 and TRBJ2-2, with TRBD1 identical over 9 bases. This CDR3 contains 19 residues. Trimming cost V 1 base and J 0 bases; bases outside gene matches: 9. The germline V gene has CDR1 MDHEN and CDR2 SYDVKM. Here the CDR3 reads CASSLSAPGQGTNTGELFF. The CDR3 DNA sequence: TGTGCCAGCAGTTTATCGGCCCCGGGACAGGGAACGAACACCGGGGAGCTGTTTTTT. Filled out from reference TRBV28 and TRBJ2-2, the complete variable domain reads DVKVTQSSRYLVKRTGEKVFLECVQDMDHENMFWYRQDPGLGLRLIYFSYDVKMKEKGDIPEGYSVSREKKERFSLILESASTNQTSMYLCASSLSAPGQGTNTGELFFGEGSRLTVL.

Note on this clonotype: A much larger clone differs by one base, so this may be a read error. The V and J genes are TRBV12-3 or TRBV12-4 and TRBJ2-7, with no clear D. The V gene lost 1 base and the J gene lost 2 bases, with 12 bases spanning the gap. This CDR3 is built from 15 residues. The CDR3 DNA sequence: TGTGCCAGCAGTTTAGATCCCTACGGAGCCTACGAGCAGTACTTC. Its translation is CASSLDPYGAYEQYF.

This clonotype was detected many times. The chain recombines TRBV3-1 with TRBJ1-2; D unclear. This CDR3 has 13 amino acids. CDR1 LGHDT and CDR2 YNNKEL come from the germline V gene (reference sequence). V shed 4 bases and J shed 2 bases, with 8 bases lying between them. Written as DNA, the CDR3 is TGTGCCAGCAGCCCCGGTGCCAACTATGGCTACACCTTC. Residues: CASSPGANYGYTF.

This clonotype was picked up a small number of times. The genes are TRBV6-5 and TRBJ2-5; a possible D gene is TRBD1 (6 bases). V was clipped by 7 bases and J by 2 bases, with 17 bases between them. The germline V gene encodes CDR1 MNHEY and CDR2 SVGAGI. The CDR3 runs to 15 residues. CDR3 region: CASIWDTLLQETQYF. The CDR3, as DNA: TGTGCCAGCATTTGGGACACTCTTTTGCAAGAGACCCAGTACTTC.

This clonotype was seen only a few times. The chain carries TRBV7-8 and TRBJ2-3; 8 bases match TRBD2. Trimming removed 2 bases from V and 5 bases from J; junction bases left unmatched: 6. Germline lookup yields CDR1 SGHVS and CDR2 FQNEAQ. The CDR3 contains 15 residues. The CDR3 region has the DNA TGTGCCAGCAGCTTAAGGGGAGCGGGAGAAGATACGCAGTATTTT. This codes for CASSLRGAGEDTQYF.

This clonotype was counted between two and nine times. The J gene is TRBJ2-2, the V gene TRBV3-1; D tentatively reads TRBD1 or TRBD2 (5 bases each). Per germline, CDR1 LGHDT and CDR2 YNNKEL (reference sequence). The CDR3 spans 18 residues. Trimming removed 2 bases at V and 4 bases at J, with 20 bases between. The CDR3 nucleotides are TGTGCCAGCAGCCAATGGGGGACCACTCGTGTAGGCACCGGGGAGCTGTTTTTT. Encoded protein: CASSQWGTTRVGTGELFF.

The CDR3 DNA follows: TGTGCCAGCAGTTTCCTCTATGACACAGATACGCAGTATTTT. Amino acids: CASSFLYDTDTQYF. J is TRBJ2-3 and V is TRBV27, with D uncertain. Germline values: CDR1 MNHEY, CDR2 SMNVEV (reference sequence). The CDR3 is made up of 14 amino acids. V was pared by 3 bases and J by 2 bases, with 9 bases between.

This clonotype was picked up a small number of times. The genes are TRBV4-2 and TRBJ2-7; 11 bases fit TRBD1. This CDR3 contains 17 residues. The V and J ends lost 3 bases and 7 bases, in that order; junction bases with no gene match: 14. Germline loops: CDR1 LGHNA, CDR2 YNFKEQ. The CDR3, as DNA: TGTGCCAGCAGCCACCCAAACCCCGGGACAGGGGGTTGGGAGCAGTACTTC. This encodes CASSHPNPGTGGWEQYF.